These 20 T cell receptor beta chains were sequenced from one sample in a study of blood T cell repertoires in COVID-19. Profiling relied on immunoSEQ multiplex PCR, and the TCRdb table lists in-frame clones only, not all of them. Among 130,000 or so clones listed, approximately 80% were seen once. The sequencing input was peripheral blood. All receptors derive from a human donor in a cohort sampled during active COVID-19.

Only a few counts were recorded for this clone. CDR3 coding DNA: TGTGCCCTCCTTGGGGGCCAGGACTATGGCTACACCTTC. It codes for CALLGGQDYGYTF. The chain uses TRBV6-5 and TRBJ1-2; maybe TRBD1 (6 bases). Trimming pared 11 bases from V and 3 bases from J, leaving 16 bases between. Per the germline V gene, CDR1 is MNHEY and CDR2 is SVGAGI. The CDR3 length is 13 residues.

The gene calls are TRBV5-6 and TRBJ2-1, with 9 bases aligning to TRBD1. The length of the CDR3 is 16 residues. Germline V gene lookup returns CDR1 SGHDT and CDR2 YYEEEE. V was pared by 4 bases and J by 7 bases, with 12 bases of the junction left unmatched. CDR3 sequence: CASSPDRGDLWNEQFF. The CDR3 nucleotides are TGTGCCAGCAGCCCAGACAGGGGGGACCTCTGGAATGAGCAGTTCTTC.

The chain joins TRBV7-2 to TRBJ2-3; 8 bases match TRBD2. CDR3 length equals 14 residues. CDR1 SGHTA and CDR2 FQGNSA come from the germline V gene. The V and J ends lost 4 bases and 4 bases, in that order; junction bases with no gene match: 4. The CDR3 DNA reads as TGTGCCAGCAGCTACGGGGGGGTCGCAGATACGCAGTATTTT. This gives the protein CASSYGGVADTQYF.

The chain carries TRBV30 and TRBJ1-6, with D perhaps TRBD1 (6 bases). V dropped 2 bases and J dropped 7 bases, with 12 bases sitting between them. This CDR3 comprises 14 residues. The germline V gene encodes CDR1 GTSNPN and CDR2 SVGIG (reference sequence). CDR3 DNA: TGTGCCTGGAGTCCCGGACAGAAAAATTCACCCCTCCACTTT. Translating it yields CAWSPGQKNSPLHF. The variable domain in full, with the rest retrieved from reference TRBV30 and TRBJ1-6, is SQTIHQWPATLVQPVGSPLSLECTVEGTSNPNLYWYRQAAGRGLQLLFYSVGIGQISSEVPQNLSASRPQDRQFILSSKKLLLSDSGFYLCAWSPGQKNSPLHFGNGTRLTVT.

The chain links TRBV2 to TRBJ2-7, with D perhaps matching TRBD2 (5 bases). Trimming removed 11 bases at V and 2 bases at J, with 13 bases between. This CDR3 contains 12 residues. Per germline, CDR1 SNHLY and CDR2 FYNNEI. CDR3 coding DNA: TGTGCCTCTCGAGGGAATGCCTACGAGCAGTACTTC. Its protein product is CASRGNAYEQYF.

This clone was seen a few times. The chain employs TRBV10-1 and TRBJ2-1; TRBD2 might be the D (6 bases). CDR1 WNHNN and CDR2 SYGVQD come from the germline V gene (reference sequence). The CDR3 is 12 amino acids. The germline V and J ends were trimmed by 6 bases and 14 bases, with 17 bases remaining between them. The CDR3 reads CASSIYETSKFF. CDR3 DNA: TGCGCCAGCAGCATCTACGAGACTAGTAAGTTCTTC.

The chain carries TRBV28 and TRBJ2-1; D possibly corresponds to TRBD2 (7 bases). The V gene's germline CDR1 is MDHEN and CDR2 SYDVKM. The CDR3 length is 15 residues. With 10 bases removed from V and 10 bases from J, the gap between germline ends came to 26 bases. In DNA, the CDR3 is TGTGCCACCCTCCTAGGGGGGGGGTCTTATCGGGAGCAGTTCTTC. Protein: CATLLGGGSYREQFF.

The V and J genes are TRBV3-1 (or the pseudogene TRBV3-2) and TRBJ1-2, with TRBD1 matching 9 bases. This CDR3 region has 14 residues. The germline CDR1 and CDR2 sequences are LGHDT and YNNKEL (reference sequence). J was trimmed by 4 bases and V by 3 bases; bases with no gene match: 3. The CDR3 nucleotides are TGTGCCAGCAGCCACGGGGGACAGGGCTATGGCTACACCTTC. Translated: CASSHGGQGYGYTF.

V usage is TRBV11-2 and J usage is TRBJ2-3, with 7 bases that match TRBD2. The CDR3 covers 14 residues. V lost 2 bases, J lost 1 base, and 0 bases stayed unmatched. Germline values: CDR1 SGHAT, CDR2 FQNNGV. Here the CDR3 DNA reads TGTGCCAGCAGCTTAACTAGCGGCACAGATACGCAGTATTTT. This translates into CASSLTSGTDTQYF.

The rearrangement links TRBV24-1 to TRBJ2-1, with TRBD2 as a possible D gene (5 bases). Trimming left V 1 base short and J 0 bases short, with 9 bases between. The CDR3 spans 16 residues. The V gene's germline CDR1 is KGHDR and CDR2 SFDVKD. The CDR3 sequence: CATSDFGVSSYNEQFF. For the CDR3, the DNA is TGTGCCACCAGTGATTTCGGGGTGAGCTCCTACAATGAGCAGTTCTTC.

The CDR3 coding sequence is TGTGCTAGTGGTTTTTCAGGTCTAGCGAGAGACACCGGGGAGCTGTTTTTT. It yields the protein CASGFSGLARDTGELFF. The chain couples TRBV12-5 to TRBJ2-2; D is perhaps TRBD2 (6 bases). V was trimmed by 3 bases and J by 3 bases, leaving 17 bases between them. The germline gives CDR1 LGHNT, CDR2 FRNRAP. The CDR3 is 17 amino acids.

This clone was found once. The chain recombines TRBV5-4 with TRBJ2-1; 8 bases fit TRBD2. This CDR3 is built from 15 residues. Germline lookup yields CDR1 SGHNT and CDR2 YYREEE (reference sequence). V lost 2 bases, J lost 9 bases, and 10 bases stayed unmatched. Written as DNA, the CDR3 is TGTGCCAGCAGCTTAAAAACGGGAGGGCCGGGTGAGCAGTTCTTC. Protein sequence: CASSLKTGGPGEQFF.

The chain links TRBV18 to TRBJ1-1, with 7 bases lining up with TRBD1. With 6 bases clipped from V and 0 bases from J, the junction kept 4 bases outside the gene matches. This CDR3 has 14 residues. The germline CDR1 and CDR2 sequences are KGHSH and LQKENI. The CDR3 DNA reads TGTGCCAGCTCGGAACAGGGGATGAACACTGAAGCTTTCTTT. Residues: CASSEQGMNTEAFF.

This clone came up once. The CDR3 reads CASSKLAGAYEQYF. The CDR3 DNA reads TGTGCCAGCAGCAAACTAGCGGGGGCCTACGAGCAGTACTTC. This chain joins TRBV7-8 and TRBJ2-7, with 11 positions matching TRBD2. Trimming at V came to 5 bases and at J to 2 bases, leaving 2 bases not matched to a gene. CDR1 is SGHVS, CDR2 FQNEAQ, per germline. The CDR3 runs 14 residues.

The J gene is TRBJ2-3, the V gene TRBV7-6; 11 bases match TRBD2. Unmatched junction bases numbered 14, after V lost 5 bases and J lost 10 bases. The germline V gene encodes CDR1 SGHVS and CDR2 FNYEAQ. The CDR3 covers 16 residues. The CDR3 is CASSPGTSGRRAAQYF. CDR3 in DNA: TGTGCCAGCAGCCCGGGGACTAGCGGCCGGCGCGCGGCGCAGTATTTT.

This clone turned up a few times. J is TRBJ1-5 and V is TRBV5-1, with 9 positions matching TRBD1. Per germline, CDR1 SGHRS and CDR2 YFSETQ. The CDR3 contains 14 residues. With 4 bases clipped from V and 7 bases from J, the junction kept 6 bases outside the gene matches. CDR3 DNA: TGCGCCAGCAGCCCGGGACAGGGCGGCCAGCCCCAGCATTTT. It yields the protein CASSPGQGGQPQHF.

The chain combines TRBV5-1 with TRBJ2-2; D is uncertain. Trimming removed 0 bases at V and 3 bases at J, with 9 bases between. Germline assignment: CDR1 SGHRS and CDR2 YFSETQ. CDR3 length: 15 residues. The CDR3 here is CASSLVGLYTGELFF. Written as DNA, the CDR3 is TGCGCCAGCAGCTTGGTCGGGTTGTACACCGGGGAGCTGTTTTTT. Combining the CDR3 with reference TRBV5-1 and TRBJ2-2 gives the whole variable domain KAGVTQTPRYLIKTRGQQVTLSCSPISGHRSVSWYQQTPGQGLQFLFEYFSETQRNKGNFPGRFSGRQFSNSRSEMNVSTLELGDSALYLCASSLVGLYTGELFFGEGSRLTVL.

This clone ranks as medium-sized (0.01 to 0.1%). The rearrangement uses TRBV2 and TRBJ1-6; D might be TRBD1 (5 bases). This CDR3 region has 14 residues. Germline loops: CDR1 SNHLY, CDR2 FYNNEI. Trimming shortened V by 10 bases and J by 9 bases, and 19 bases separated the two germline ends. The DNA for the CDR3 is TGTGCCACACAGATGGCTCAAAGGGGTTCACCCCTCCACTTT. This gives the protein CATQMAQRGSPLHF.

This sequence joins TRBV9 and TRBJ2-5, with TRBD1 identical over 8 bases. This CDR3 is built from 16 residues. In germline, CDR1 is SGDLS, CDR2 YYNGEE. With 0 bases clipped from V and 5 bases from J, the junction kept 9 bases outside the gene matches. The CDR3 loop is CASSVGAGGRLETQYF. The CDR3 nucleotides are TGTGCCAGCAGCGTAGGCGCAGGGGGCCGCCTGGAGACCCAGTACTTC.

The genes are TRBV19 and TRBJ2-1, with TRBD2 as a possible D gene (6 bases). In germline, CDR1 is LNHDA, CDR2 SQIVND (reference sequence). The CDR3 extends over 17 amino acids. Trimming removed 3 bases at V and 2 bases at J, with 17 bases between. The CDR3 nucleotides read TGTGCCAGTAGTATCGCTAGTAGCGGCCAAACCTACAATGAGCAGTTCTTC. It translates to CASSIASSGQTYNEQFF.